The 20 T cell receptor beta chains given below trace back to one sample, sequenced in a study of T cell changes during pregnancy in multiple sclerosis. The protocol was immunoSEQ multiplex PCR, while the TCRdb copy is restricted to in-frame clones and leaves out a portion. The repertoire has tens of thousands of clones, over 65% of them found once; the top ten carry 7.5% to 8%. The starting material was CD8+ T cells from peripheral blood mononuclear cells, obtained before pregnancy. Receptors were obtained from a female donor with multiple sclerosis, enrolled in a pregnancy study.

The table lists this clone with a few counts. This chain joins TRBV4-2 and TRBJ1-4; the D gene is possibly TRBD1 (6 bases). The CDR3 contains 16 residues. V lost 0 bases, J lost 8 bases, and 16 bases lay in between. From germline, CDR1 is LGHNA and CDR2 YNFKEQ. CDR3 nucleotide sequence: TGTGCCAGCAGCCAAGATCACAGGGTGGGCGAAGAAAAACTGTTTTTT. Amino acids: CASSQDHRVGEEKLFF.

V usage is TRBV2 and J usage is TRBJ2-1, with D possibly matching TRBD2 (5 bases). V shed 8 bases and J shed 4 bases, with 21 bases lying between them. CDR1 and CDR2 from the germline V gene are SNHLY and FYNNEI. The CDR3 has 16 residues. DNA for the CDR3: TGTGCCAGCCCCGGGGTCCTTCTTCCCCGGTACAATGAGCAGTTCTTC. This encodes CASPGVLLPRYNEQFF.

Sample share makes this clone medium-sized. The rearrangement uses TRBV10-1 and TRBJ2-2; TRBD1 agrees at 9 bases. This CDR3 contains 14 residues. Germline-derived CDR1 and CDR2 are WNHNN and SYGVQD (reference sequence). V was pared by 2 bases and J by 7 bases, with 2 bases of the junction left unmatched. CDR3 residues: CASSEGTGSGELFF. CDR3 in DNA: TGCGCCAGCAGTGAGGGGACAGGGAGCGGGGAGCTGTTTTTT.

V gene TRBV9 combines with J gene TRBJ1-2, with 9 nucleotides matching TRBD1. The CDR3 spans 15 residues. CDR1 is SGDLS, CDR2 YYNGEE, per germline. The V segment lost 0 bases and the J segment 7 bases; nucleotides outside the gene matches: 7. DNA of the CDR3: TGTGCCAGCAGCGTAGATGGGGACAGGGTTTTTGGCTACACCTTC. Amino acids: CASSVDGDRVFGYTF.

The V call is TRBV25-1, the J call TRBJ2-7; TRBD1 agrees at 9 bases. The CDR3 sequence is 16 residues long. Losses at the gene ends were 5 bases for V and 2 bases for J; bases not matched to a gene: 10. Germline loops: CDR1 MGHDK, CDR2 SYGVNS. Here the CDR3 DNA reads TGTGCCAGCAGTCCAGGAGTAAGGACAGGGGCCTACGAGCAGTACTTC. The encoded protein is CASSPGVRTGAYEQYF.

The CDR3 coding sequence is TGTGCCAGCACTCGCGGGCAGCGACCTAACTATGGCTACACCTTC. This sequence encodes CASTRGQRPNYGYTF. The chain is built from TRBV6-1 and TRBJ1-2; D gene ambiguous. Germline CDR1 is MNHNS and CDR2 is SASEGT. Trimming took off 7 bases at V and 0 bases at J, with 15 bases between the two ends. CDR3 length equals 15 residues.

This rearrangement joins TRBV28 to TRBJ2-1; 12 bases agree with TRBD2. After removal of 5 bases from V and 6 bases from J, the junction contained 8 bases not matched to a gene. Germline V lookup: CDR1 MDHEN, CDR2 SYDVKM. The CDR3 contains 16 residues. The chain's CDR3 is CASSPLLAGGPNEQFF. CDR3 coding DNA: TGTGCCAGCAGTCCATTGCTAGCGGGAGGGCCCAATGAGCAGTTCTTC.

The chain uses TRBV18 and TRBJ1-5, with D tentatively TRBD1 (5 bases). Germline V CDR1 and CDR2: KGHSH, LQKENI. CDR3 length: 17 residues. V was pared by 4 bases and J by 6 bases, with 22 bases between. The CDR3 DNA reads TGTGCCAGCTCACGGGGTAGCGGGGCGGAGAAGGGTCAGCCCCAGCATTTT. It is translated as CASSRGSGAEKGQPQHF.

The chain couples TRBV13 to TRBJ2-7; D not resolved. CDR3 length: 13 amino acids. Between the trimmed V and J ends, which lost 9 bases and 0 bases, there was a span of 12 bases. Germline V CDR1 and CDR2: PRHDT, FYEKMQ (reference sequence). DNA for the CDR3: TGTGCCAGTTCAGTGGTCCACTCCTACGAGCAGTACTTC. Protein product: CASSVVHSYEQYF. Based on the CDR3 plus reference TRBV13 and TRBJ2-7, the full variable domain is AAGVIQSPRHLIKEKRETATLKCYPIPRHDTVYWYQQGPGQDPQFLISFYEKMQSDKGSIPDRFSAQQFSDYHSELNMSSLELGDSALYFCASSVVHSYEQYFGPGTRLTVT.

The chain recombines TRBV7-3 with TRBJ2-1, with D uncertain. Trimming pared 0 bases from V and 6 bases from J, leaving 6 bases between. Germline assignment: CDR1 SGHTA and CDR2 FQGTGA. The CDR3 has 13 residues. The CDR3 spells CASSLTHINEQFF. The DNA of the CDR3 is TGTGCCAGCAGCTTAACCCACATCAATGAGCAGTTCTTC.

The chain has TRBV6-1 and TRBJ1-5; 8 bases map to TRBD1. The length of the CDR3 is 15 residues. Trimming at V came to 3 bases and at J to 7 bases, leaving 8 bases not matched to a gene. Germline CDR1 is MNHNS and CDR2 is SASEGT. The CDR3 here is CASSDPGQGWQPQHF. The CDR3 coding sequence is TGTGCCAGCAGTGACCCCGGACAGGGCTGGCAGCCCCAGCATTTT.

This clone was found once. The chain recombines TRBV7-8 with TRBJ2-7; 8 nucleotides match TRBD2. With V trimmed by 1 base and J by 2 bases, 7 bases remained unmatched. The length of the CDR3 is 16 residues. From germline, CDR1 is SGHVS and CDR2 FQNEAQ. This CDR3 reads CASSLDRLAGTYEQYF. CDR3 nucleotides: TGTGCCAGCAGCTTAGATCGGCTAGCGGGCACCTACGAGCAGTACTTC.

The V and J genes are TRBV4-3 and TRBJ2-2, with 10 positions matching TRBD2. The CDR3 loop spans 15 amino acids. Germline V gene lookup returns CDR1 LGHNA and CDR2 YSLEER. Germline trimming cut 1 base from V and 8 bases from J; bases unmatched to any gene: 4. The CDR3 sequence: CASSQAPSGSGELFF. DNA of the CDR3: TGCGCCAGCAGCCAAGCTCCTAGCGGGAGTGGGGAGCTGTTTTTT.

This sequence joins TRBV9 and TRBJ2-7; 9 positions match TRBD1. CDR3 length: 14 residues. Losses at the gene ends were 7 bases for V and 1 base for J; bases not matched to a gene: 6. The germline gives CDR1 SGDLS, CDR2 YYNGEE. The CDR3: CASQAGTGSYEQYF. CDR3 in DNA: TGTGCCAGCCAGGCCGGGACAGGGTCCTACGAGCAGTACTTC.

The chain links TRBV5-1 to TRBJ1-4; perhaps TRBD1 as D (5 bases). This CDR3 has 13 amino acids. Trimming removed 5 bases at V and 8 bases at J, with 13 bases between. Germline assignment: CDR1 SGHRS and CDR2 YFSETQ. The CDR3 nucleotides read TGCGCCAGCAGTCGGGGGGAGGACGAAAAACTGTTTTTT. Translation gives CASSRGEDEKLFF.

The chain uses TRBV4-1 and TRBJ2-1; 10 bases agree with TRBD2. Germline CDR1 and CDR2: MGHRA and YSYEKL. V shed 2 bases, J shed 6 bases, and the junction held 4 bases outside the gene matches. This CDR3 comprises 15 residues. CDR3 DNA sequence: TGCGCCAGCAGCCAATGGAGCGGGAGGGCCAATGAGCAGTTCTTC. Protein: CASSQWSGRANEQFF.

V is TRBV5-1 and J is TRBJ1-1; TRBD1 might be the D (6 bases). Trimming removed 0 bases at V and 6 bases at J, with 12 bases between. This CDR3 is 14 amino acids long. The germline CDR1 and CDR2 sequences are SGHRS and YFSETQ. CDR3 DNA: TGCGCCAGCAGCTTGGCTCAGGGGCTCGCTGAAGCTTTCTTT. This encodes CASSLAQGLAEAFF.

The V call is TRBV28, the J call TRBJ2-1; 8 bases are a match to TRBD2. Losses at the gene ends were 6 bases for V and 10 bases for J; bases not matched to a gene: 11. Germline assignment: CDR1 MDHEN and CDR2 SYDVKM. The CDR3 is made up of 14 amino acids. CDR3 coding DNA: TGTGCCAGCAGCCCACGAGCGGGAGTATCCGAGCAGTTCTTC. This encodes CASSPRAGVSEQFF.

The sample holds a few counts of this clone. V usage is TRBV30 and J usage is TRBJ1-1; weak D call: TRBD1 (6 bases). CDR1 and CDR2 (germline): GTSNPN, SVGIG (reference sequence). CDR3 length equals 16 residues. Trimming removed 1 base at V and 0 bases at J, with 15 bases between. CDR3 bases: TGTGCCTGGAGTGCAGGGGAGTGGGGGATGAACACTGAAGCTTTCTTT. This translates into CAWSAGEWGMNTEAFF.

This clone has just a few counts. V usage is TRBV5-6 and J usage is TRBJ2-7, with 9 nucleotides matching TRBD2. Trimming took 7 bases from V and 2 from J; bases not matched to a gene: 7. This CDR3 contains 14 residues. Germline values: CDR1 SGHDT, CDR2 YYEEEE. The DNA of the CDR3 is TGTGCCAGCTCAACGGCTAGCGGGACCTACGAGCAGTACTTC. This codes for CASSTASGTYEQYF. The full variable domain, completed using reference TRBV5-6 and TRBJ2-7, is DAGVTQSPTHLIKTRGQQVTLRCSPKSGHDTVSWYQQALGQGPQFIFQYYEEEERQRGNFPDRFSGHQFPNYSSELNVNALLLGDSALYLCASSTASGTYEQYFGPGTRLTVT.